This T cell receptor beta chain was profiled in a study of blood T cells in healthy people across ages (dated by TCRdb to the mid-2010s). About the full investigation: In model experiments, roughly one uniquely barcoded TCR beta cDNA molecule per two T cells was captured by template switching. To track age-related changes in TCR beta repertoire diversity, the study relied on deep sequencing normalized with unique cDNA molecular identifiers. Donors were grouped into four age groups: young (average roughly 17 years), middle-aged (around 39), aged (62) and long-lived (82). To avoid experimental bias, donors of different ages were randomly spread across the sequencing lanes. The study analyzed two additional independent replicas of 1 million unique cDNA reads from the same blood draw for two donors, one aged 18 to 29 and one aged 80 or older.

This clonotype was observed at least ten times. No antigen is known for it. No base qualities exist here, and no much larger clone lies one base off it. The library was prepared using 5' RACE. The second PCR ran for roughly 7 to 12 cycles and used a J-beta primer mix along with a sample-barcoded 5' primer. Each TCR beta cDNA molecule received a unique molecular identifier from a template-switch 5' adaptor carrying 12 random nucleotides. Each sample yielded at least 3 million CDR3-containing paired-end reads. First-strand cDNA was synthesized from all RNA with the Mint cDNA synthesis kit, primed by a TRBC-specific oligonucleotide. All cDNA was treated with uracil-DNA glycosylase and then went through a first 18-cycle PCR with the universal primers M1SS and BC2_uni_R. The source study handled its data this way. Each sample was normalized by randomly selecting 1 million high-quality reads, each carrying a distinct molecular identifier. Reads with shared molecular identifiers were discarded instead of being binned into consensus sequences. CDR3 identification, clonotype clustering and error correction used MiTCR with a Q25 quality threshold and the strictest error-elimination algorithm. Lower-bound total TCR beta diversity was estimated with a nonparametric unseen species model using Euler transformation. TCRdb took the public reads, trimmed them with fastp at Q25, ran MiXCR for clone calling and kept in-frame beta chains. Every distinct CDR3 protein forms one entry, paired with its most common genes and DNA. These V and J calls originate from TCRdb's pipeline instead of the authors' own analysis. This sample lists fewer than 2 million distinct CDR3 sequences; about two fifths were detected once. The ten largest clones capture under 25% of the sample.

Systemically healthy Caucasian individuals from Russia, 39 in total and aged roughly 6 to 95 years, were included as donors. Each donor gave roughly 9.5 milliliters of peripheral blood, collected into EDTA-treated Vacutainer tubes. Ficoll-Paque density-gradient centrifugation was used to isolate PBMCs, with at least 6 million per sample. Total RNA, at least 6 micrograms per sample, was extracted from PBMCs with Trizol reagent. For every donor, an aliquot of PBMCs went through flow cytometry to measure the percentages of naive CD45RAhigh/CD27high T cells. The CDR3 numbers 12 residues from cysteine through phenylalanine. Only CDR3 DNA is held: 36 bases, read in frame from base 1. V lost 2 bases and J lost 5 bases; the stretch between them is 6 bases long. Per the germline V gene, SGHRS is the CDR1 and YFSETQ is the CDR2. Study-level results and caveats: A strong correlation was found between observed TCR beta diversity and the percentage of naive T cells measured by flow cytometry. Observed TCR beta diversity per million T cells fell roughly linearly with age, and a significant reduction was already apparent by age around 39. Donor CMV infection status was unknown, potentially confounding age-related changes in expanded clonotypes. Compared with the aged group, the long-lived group had more naive CD4+ T cells, fewer expanded clones and increased TCR diversity, a pattern suggesting age selection. Since profiling was done on bulk unsorted PBMCs, naive and antigen-experienced compartments could not be conclusively compared. Estimates of total diversity based on one million sequenced T cells were considered lower bounds and underestimates.

The sequence was obtained from a human donor in good health. The sequencing sample was made of blood. Recombination joined TRBV5-1 with TRBJ2-3, with the D gene not confidently named. Here is the DNA: TGCGCCAGCAGCTTCGACCGAGATACGCAGTATTTT. Translated, this is CASSFDRDTQYF.